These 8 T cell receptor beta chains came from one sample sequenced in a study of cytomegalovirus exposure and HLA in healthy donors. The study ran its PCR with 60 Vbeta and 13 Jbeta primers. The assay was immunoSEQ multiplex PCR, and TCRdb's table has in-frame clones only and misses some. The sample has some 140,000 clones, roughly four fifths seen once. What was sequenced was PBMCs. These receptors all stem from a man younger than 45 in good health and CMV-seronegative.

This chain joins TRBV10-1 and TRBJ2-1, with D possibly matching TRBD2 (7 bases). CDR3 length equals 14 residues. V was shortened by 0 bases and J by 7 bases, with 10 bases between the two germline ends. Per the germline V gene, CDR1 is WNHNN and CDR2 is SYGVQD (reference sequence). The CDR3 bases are TGCGCCAGCAGTGAGTCGGGGGGGGCGAATGAGCAGTTCTTC. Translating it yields CASSESGGANEQFF.

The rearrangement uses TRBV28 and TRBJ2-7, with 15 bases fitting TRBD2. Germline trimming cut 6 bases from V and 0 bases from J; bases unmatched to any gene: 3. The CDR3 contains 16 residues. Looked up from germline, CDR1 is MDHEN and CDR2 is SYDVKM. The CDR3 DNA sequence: TGTGCCAGCAGCCCGGGACTAGCGGGAGGCTCCTACGAGCAGTACTTC. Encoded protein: CASSPGLAGGSYEQYF.

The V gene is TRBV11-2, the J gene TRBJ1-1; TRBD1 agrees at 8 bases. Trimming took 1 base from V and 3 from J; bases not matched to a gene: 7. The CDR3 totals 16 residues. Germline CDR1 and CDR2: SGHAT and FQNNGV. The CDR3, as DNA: TGTGCCAGCAGCTTAGTCGGGACAGGTGGGGACACTGAAGCTTTCTTT. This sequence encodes CASSLVGTGGDTEAFF.

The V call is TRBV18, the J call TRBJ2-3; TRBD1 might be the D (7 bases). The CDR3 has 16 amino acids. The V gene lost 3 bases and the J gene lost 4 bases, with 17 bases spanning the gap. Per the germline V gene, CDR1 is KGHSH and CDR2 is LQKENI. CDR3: CASSPAGGIPSDTQYF. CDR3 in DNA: TGTGCCAGCTCACCCGCAGGGGGGATTCCCTCAGATACGCAGTATTTT.

The CDR3 DNA reads TGCGCCAGCAGCCGGGGGGGCGGGACGAGGGATACGCAGTATTTT. Translated: CASSRGGGTRDTQYF. This chain connects TRBV4-1 to TRBJ2-3; TRBD2 is a possible D gene (7 bases). V lost 4 bases to trimming and J lost 6 bases, with 17 bases between them. The CDR3 length is 15 residues. The germline CDR1 and CDR2 sequences are MGHRA and YSYEKL.

In nucleotides, the CDR3 is TGCGCCAGCAGCTTGAGGGGACTAGCGGGCCTGAGCTCCTACAATGAGCAGTTCTTC. Protein product: CASSLRGLAGLSSYNEQFF. The chain employs TRBV5-1 and TRBJ2-1; 12 bases agree with TRBD2. In germline, CDR1 is SGHRS, CDR2 YFSETQ. CDR3 length: 19 amino acids. The trim removed 1 base at V and 0 bases at J, leaving 8 bases unmatched.

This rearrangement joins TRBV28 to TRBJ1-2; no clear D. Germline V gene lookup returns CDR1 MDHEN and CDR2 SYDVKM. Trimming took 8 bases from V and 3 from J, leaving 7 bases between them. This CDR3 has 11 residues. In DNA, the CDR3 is TGTGCCAGCGGTCAGTACTATGGCTACACCTTC. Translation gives CASGQYYGYTF.

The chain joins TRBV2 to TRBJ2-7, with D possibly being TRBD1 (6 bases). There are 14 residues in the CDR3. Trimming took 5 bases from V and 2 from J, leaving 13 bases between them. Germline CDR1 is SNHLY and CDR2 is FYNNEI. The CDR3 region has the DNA TGTGCCAGCAGTTCAAGGGACACCCCCTACGAGCAGTACTTC. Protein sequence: CASSSRDTPYEQYF.